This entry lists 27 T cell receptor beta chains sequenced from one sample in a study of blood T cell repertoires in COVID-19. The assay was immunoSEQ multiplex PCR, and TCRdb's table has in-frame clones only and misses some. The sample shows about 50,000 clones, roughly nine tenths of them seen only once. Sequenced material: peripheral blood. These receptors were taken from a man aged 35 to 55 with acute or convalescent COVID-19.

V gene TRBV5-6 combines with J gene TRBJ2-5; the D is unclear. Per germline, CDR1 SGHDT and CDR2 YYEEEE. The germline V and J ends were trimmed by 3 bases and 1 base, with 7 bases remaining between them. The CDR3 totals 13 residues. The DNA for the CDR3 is TGTGCCAGCAGCTCCGAGCCCCAAGAGACCCAGTACTTC. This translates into CASSSEPQETQYF.

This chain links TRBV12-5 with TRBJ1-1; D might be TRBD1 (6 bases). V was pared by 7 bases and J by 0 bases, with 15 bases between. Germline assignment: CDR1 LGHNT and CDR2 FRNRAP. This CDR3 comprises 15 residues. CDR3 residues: CASDYRVGMNTEAFF. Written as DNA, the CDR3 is TGTGCTAGTGACTACAGGGTGGGCATGAACACTGAAGCTTTCTTT.

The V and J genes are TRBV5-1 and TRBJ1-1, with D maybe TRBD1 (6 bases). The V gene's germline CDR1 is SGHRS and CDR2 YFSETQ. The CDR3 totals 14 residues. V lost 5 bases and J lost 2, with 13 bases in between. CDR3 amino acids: CASSSGQLNTEAFF. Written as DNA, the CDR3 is TGCGCCAGCAGTTCTGGACAGTTAAACACTGAAGCTTTCTTT.

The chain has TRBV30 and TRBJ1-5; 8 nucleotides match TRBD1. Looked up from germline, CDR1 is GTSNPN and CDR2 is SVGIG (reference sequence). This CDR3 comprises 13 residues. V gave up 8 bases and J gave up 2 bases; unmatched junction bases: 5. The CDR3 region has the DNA TGTGCCGGCCAGGGACAGGGCAATCAGCCCCAGCATTTT. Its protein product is CAGQGQGNQPQHF.

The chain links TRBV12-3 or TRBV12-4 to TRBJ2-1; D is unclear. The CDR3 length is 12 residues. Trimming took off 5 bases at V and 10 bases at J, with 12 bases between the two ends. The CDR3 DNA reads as TGTGCCAGCAGTCCGAGGCGGCGGGAGCAGTTCTTC. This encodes CASSPRRREQFF.

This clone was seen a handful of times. The CDR3 sequence is CASSESTRSGRAYNEQFF. The CDR3 coding sequence is TGCGCCAGCAGTGAGTCGACTCGGAGCGGTAGGGCCTACAATGAGCAGTTCTTC. The rearrangement uses TRBV10-1 and TRBJ2-1, with D maybe TRBD2 (5 bases). V lost 0 bases and J 2 bases, leaving 17 bases between the germline ends. The CDR3 loop spans 18 amino acids. Germline V gene sequence: CDR1 WNHNN, CDR2 SYGVQD (reference sequence).

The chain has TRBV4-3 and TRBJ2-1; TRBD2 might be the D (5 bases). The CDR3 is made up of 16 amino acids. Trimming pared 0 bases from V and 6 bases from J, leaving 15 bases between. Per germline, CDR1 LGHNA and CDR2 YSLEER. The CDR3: CASSQDARLASNEQFF. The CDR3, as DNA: TGCGCCAGCAGCCAAGATGCTCGGCTAGCAAGCAATGAGCAGTTCTTC.

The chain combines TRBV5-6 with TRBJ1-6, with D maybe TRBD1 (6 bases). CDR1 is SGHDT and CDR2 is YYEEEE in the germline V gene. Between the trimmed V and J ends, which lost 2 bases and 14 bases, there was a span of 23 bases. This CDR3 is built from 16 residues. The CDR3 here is CASSFPGAPTARALHF. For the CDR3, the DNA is TGTGCCAGCAGCTTCCCAGGGGCACCCACAGCGAGGGCCCTCCACTTT.

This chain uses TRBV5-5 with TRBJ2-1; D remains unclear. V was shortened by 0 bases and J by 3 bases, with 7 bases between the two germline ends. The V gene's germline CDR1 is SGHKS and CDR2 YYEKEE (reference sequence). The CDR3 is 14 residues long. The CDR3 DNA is TGTGCCAGCAGCTTGGGGGCCGTCTACAATGAGCAGTTCTTC. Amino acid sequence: CASSLGAVYNEQFF.

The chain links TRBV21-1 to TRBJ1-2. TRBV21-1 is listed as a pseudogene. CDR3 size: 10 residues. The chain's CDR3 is CASSRVGYTF. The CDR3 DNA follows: TGTGCCAGCAGCCGGGTTGGCTACACCTTC.

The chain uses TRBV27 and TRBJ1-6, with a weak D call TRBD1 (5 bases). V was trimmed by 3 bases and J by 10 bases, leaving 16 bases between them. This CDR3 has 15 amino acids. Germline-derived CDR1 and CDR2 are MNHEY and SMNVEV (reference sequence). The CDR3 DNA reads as TGTGCCAGCAGTTTTTTGAGCAGCCGGGGGTCACCCCTCCACTTT. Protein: CASSFLSSRGSPLHF.

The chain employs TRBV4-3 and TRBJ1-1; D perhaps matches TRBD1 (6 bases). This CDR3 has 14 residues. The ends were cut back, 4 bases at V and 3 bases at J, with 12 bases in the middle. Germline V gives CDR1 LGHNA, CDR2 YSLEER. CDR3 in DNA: TGCGCCAGCAGCCCCTTCACAGGGCACACTGAAGCTTTCTTT. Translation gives CASSPFTGHTEAFF.

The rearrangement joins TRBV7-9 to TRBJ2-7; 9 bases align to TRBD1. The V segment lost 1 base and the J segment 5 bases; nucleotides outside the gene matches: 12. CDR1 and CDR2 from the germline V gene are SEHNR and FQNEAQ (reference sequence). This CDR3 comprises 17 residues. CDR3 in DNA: TGTGCCAGCAGCTTAGTAAGTGGGACAGGGATTTTCCACGAGCAGTACTTC. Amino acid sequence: CASSLVSGTGIFHEQYF. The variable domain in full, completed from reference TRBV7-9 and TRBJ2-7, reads DTGVSQNPRHKITKRGQNVTFRCDPISEHNRLYWYRQTLGQGPEFLTYFQNEAQLEKSRLLSDRFSAERPKGSFSTLEIQRTEQGDSAMYLCASSLVSGTGIFHEQYFGPGTRLTVT.

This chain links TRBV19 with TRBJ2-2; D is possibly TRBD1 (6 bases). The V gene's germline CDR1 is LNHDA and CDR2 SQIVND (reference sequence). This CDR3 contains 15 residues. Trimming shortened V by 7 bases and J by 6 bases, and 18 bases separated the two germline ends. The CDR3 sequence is CASKGHGRGPGELFF. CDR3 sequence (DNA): TGTGCCAGTAAGGGGCATGGCAGGGGCCCCGGGGAGCTGTTTTTT.

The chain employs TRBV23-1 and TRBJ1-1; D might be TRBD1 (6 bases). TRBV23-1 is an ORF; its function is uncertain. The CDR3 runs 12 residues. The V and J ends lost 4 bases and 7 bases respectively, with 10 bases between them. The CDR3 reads CASSLTDSEAFF. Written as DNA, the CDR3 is TGCGCCAGCAGTCTGACGGACAGTGAAGCTTTCTTT.

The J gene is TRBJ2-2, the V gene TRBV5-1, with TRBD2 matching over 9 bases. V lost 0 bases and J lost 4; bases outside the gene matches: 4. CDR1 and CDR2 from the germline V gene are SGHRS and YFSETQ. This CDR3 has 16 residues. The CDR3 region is CASSLVVSGSTGELFF. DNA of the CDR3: TGCGCCAGCAGCTTGGTGGTTAGCGGGAGCACCGGGGAGCTGTTTTTT.

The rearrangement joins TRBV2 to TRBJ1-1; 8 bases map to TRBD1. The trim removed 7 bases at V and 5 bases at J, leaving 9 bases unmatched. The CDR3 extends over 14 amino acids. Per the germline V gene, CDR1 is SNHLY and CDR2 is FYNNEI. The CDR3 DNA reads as TGTGCCAGCACTGTGCAGGGGGCAGAGACTGAAGCTTTCTTT. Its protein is CASTVQGAETEAFF.

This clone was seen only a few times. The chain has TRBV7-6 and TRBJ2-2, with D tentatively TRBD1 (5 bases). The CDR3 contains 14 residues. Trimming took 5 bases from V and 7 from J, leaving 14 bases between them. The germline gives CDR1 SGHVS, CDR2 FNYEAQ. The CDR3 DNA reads TGTGCCAGCAGCCCCAGCTATAGGGGCGGGGAGCTGTTTTTT. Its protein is CASSPSYRGGELFF. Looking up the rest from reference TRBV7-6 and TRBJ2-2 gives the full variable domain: GAGVSQSPRYKVTKRGQDVALRCDPISGHVSLYWYRQALGQGPEFLTYFNYEAQQDKSGLPNDRFSAERPEGSISTLTIQRTEQRDSAMYRCASSPSYRGGELFFGEGSRLTVL.

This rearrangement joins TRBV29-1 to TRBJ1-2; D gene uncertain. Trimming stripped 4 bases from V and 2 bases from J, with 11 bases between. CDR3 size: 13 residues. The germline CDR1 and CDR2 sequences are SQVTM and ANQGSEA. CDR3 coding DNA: TGCAGCGTTGGTGCCGACAAGAACTATGGCTACACCTTC. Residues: CSVGADKNYGYTF.

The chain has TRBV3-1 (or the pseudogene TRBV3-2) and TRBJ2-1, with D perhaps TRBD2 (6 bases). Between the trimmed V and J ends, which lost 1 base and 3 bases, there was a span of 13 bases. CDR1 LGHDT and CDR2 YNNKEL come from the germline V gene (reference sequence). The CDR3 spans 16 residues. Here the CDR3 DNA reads TGTGCCAGCAGCCAAGGGCTCGGTAGCGGCTACAATGAGCAGTTCTTC. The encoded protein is CASSQGLGSGYNEQFF.

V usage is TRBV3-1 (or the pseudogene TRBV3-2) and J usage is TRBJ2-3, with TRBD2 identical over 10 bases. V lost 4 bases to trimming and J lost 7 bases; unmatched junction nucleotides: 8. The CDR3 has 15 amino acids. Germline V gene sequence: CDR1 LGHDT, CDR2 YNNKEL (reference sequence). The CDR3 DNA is TGTGCCAGCAGCCGACAAGCGGGAGGGCCGTATACGCAGTATTTT. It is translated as CASSRQAGGPYTQYF.

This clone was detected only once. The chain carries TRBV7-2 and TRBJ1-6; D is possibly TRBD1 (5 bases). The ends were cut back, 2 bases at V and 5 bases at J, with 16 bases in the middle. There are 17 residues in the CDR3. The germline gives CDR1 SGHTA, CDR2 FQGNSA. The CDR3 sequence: CASSLRQRTINNSPLHF. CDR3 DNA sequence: TGTGCCAGCAGCTTACGGCAAAGGACAATCAATAATTCACCCCTCCACTTT.

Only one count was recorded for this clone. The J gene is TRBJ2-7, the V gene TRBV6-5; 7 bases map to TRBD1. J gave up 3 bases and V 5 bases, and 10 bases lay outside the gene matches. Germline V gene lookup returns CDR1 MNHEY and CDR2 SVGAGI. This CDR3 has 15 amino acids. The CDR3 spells CASSQKTGPNYEQYF. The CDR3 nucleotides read TGTGCCAGCAGTCAAAAGACAGGGCCCAACTACGAGCAGTACTTC.

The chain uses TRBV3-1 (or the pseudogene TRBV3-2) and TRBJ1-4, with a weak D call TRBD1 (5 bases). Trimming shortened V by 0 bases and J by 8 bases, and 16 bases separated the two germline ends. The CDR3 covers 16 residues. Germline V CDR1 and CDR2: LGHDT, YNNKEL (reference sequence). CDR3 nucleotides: TGTGCCAGCAGCCAAGATCTAGGGTACAGGAACGAAAAACTGTTTTTT. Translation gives CASSQDLGYRNEKLFF.

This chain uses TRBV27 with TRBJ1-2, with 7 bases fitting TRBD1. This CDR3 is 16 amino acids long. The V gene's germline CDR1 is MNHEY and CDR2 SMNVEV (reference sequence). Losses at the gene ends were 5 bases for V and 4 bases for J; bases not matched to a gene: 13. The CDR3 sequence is CASSLHPTGDFYGYTF. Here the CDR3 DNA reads TGTGCCAGCAGTCTCCACCCCACAGGGGACTTCTATGGCTACACCTTC.

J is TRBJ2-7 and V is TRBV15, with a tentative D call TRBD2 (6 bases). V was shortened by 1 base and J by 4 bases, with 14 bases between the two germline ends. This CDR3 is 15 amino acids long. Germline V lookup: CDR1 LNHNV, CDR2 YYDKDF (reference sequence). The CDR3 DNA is TGTGCCACCAGCAGAGTGCGGGAAGTTTTGTACGAGCAGTACTTC. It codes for CATSRVREVLYEQYF.

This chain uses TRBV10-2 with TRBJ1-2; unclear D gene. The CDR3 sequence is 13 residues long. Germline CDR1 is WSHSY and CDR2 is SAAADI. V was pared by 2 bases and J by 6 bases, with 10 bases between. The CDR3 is CASSERSGNGYTF. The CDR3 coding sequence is TGCGCCAGCAGTGAGAGGTCGGGGAATGGCTACACCTTC.